This paragraph reports one T cell receptor (beta chain). As yet, its antigen is unknown. At the DNA level, this CDR3 is encoded by other sequences in the same sample as well. This sample stems from a study of OX40 agonist ivuxolimab in advanced cancers. On the study more broadly: Patients achieving partial responses numbered three: one hepatocellular carcinoma case and two cutaneous melanoma cases. Overall study findings and caveats: On average, CD8+ T cells showed a greater number of expanded clones than CD4+.

Produced via immunoSEQ multiplex PCR; TCRdb's table is partial and in-frame only. This table holds under 90,000 clones, around 93% found once. Germline CDR1 and CDR2: MGHRA and YSYEKL. The CDR3 contains 16 residues. Trimming left V 0 bases short and J 2 bases short, with 14 bases between. Here the sequenced sample was CD4+ or CD8+ T cells sorted from blood, taken in a trial of the OX40 agonist ivuxolimab. This sequence joins TRBV4-1 and TRBJ2-7; D is uncertain. The origin of this receptor is an adult with an advanced solid tumor such as melanoma, head and neck, liver or kidney cancer. DNA for the CDR3: TGCGCCAGCAGCCAAGATCTGTTCAGGCAGACCTACGAGCAGTACTTC. Its translation: CASSQDLFRQTYEQYF.